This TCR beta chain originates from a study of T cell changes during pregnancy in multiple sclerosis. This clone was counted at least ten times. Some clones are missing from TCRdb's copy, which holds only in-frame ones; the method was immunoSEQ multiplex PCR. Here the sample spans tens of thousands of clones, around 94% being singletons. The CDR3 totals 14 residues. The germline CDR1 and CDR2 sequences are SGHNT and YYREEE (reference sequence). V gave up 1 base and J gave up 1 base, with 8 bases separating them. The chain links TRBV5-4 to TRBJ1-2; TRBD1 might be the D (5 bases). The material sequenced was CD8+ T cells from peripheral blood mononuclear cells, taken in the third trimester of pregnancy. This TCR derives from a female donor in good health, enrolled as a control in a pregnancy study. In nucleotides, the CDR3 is TGTGCCAGCAGCTTGAACGGGGGTAACTATGGCTACACCTTC. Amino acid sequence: CASSLNGGNYGYTF.